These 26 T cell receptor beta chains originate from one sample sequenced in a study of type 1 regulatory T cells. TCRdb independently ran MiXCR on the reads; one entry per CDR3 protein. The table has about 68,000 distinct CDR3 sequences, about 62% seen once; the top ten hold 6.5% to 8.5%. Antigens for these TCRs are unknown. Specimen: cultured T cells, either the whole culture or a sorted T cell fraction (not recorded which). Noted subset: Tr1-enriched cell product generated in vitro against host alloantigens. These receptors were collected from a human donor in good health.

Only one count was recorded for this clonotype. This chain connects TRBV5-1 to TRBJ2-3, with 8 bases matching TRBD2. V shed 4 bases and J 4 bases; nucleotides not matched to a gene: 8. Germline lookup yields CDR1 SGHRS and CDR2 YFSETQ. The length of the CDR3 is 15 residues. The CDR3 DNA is TGCGCCAGCAGCGTAGGAGCGGGAGTGGCAGATACGCAGTATTTT. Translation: CASSVGAGVADTQYF.

The CDR3: CASSPMGSQAKNIQYF. The DNA of the CDR3 is TGTGCCAGCAGTCCAATGGGGTCACAAGCCAAAAACATTCAGTACTTC. V usage is TRBV27 and J usage is TRBJ2-4, with D unclear. The germline V gene has CDR1 MNHEY and CDR2 SMNVEV (reference sequence). The ends were cut back, 5 bases at V and 0 bases at J, with 14 bases in the middle. CDR3 length: 16 amino acids.

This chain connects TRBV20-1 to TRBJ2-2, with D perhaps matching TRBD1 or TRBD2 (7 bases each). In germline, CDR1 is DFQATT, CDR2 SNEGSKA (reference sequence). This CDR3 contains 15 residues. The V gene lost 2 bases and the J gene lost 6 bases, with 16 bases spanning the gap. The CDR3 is CSARTPGRGPGELFF. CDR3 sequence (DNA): TGCAGTGCTAGAACCCCAGGGAGGGGGCCCGGGGAGCTGTTTTTT.

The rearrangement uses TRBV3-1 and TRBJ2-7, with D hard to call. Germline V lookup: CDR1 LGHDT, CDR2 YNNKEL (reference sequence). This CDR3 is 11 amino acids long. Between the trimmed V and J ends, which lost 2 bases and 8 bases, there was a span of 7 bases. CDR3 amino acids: CASSQQGQQYF. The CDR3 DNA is TGTGCCAGCAGCCAACAAGGTCAGCAGTACTTC.

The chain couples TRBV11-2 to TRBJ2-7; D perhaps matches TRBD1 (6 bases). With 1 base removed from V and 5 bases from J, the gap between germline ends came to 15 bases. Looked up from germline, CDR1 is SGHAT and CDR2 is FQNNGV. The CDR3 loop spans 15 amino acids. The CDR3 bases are TGTGCCAGCAGCTTAGCAGGGCAGGGGCCCCACGAGCAGTACTTC. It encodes CASSLAGQGPHEQYF.

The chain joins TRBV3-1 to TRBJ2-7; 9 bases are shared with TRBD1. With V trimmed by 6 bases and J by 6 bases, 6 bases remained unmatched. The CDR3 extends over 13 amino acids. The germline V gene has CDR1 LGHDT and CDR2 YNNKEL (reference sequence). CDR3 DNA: TGTGCCAGCAGTCGGGGACAGGGATTCGAGCAGTACTTC. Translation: CASSRGQGFEQYF.

The CDR3 protein is CASSATSWNNEQFF. CDR3 sequence (DNA): TGTGCCAGCAGCGCGACTAGCTGGAACAATGAGCAGTTCTTC. The chain uses TRBV9 and TRBJ2-1; TRBD2 matches at 7 bases. CDR1 is SGDLS and CDR2 is YYNGEE in the germline V gene. The length of the CDR3 is 14 residues. The trim removed 3 bases at V and 5 bases at J, leaving 5 bases unmatched.

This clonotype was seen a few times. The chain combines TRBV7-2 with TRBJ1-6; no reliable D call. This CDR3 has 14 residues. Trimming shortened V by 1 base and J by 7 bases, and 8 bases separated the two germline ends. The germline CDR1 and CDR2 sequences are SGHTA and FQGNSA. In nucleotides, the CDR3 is TGTGCCAGCAGCTTAGTCGGAGAGAATTCACCCCTCCACTTT. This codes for CASSLVGENSPLHF. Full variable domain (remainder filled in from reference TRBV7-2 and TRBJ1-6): GAGVSQSPSNKVTEKGKDVELRCDPISGHTALYWYRQSLGQGLEFLIYFQGNSAPDKSGLPSDRFSAERTGGSVSTLTIQRTQQEDSAVYLCASSLVGENSPLHFGNGTRLTVT.

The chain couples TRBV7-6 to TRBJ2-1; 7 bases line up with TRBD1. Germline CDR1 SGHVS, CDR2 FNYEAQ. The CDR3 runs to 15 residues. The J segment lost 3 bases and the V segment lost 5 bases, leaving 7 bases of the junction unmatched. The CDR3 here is CASSTRTGDYNEQFF. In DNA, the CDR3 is TGTGCCAGCAGCACCCGGACAGGAGACTACAATGAGCAGTTCTTC.

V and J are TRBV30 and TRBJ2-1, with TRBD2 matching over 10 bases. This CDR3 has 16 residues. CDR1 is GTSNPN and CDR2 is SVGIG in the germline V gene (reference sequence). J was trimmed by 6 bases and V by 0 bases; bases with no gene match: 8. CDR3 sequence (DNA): TGTGCCTGGAGTGTTTTGGCTAGCGGGAGCACCAATGAGCAGTTCTTC. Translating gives CAWSVLASGSTNEQFF.

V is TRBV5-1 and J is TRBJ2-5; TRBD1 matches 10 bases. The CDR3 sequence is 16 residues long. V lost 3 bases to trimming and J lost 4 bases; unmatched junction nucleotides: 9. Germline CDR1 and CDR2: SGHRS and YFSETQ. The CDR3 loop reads CASSSARRTGGETQYF. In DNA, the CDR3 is TGCGCCAGCAGCTCGGCCCGTCGGACAGGGGGAGAGACCCAGTACTTC. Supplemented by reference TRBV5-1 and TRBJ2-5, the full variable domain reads KAGVTQTPRYLIKTRGQQVTLSCSPISGHRSVSWYQQTPGQGLQFLFEYFSETQRNKGNFPGRFSGRQFSNSRSEMNVSTLELGDSALYLCASSSARRTGGETQYFGPGTRLLVL.

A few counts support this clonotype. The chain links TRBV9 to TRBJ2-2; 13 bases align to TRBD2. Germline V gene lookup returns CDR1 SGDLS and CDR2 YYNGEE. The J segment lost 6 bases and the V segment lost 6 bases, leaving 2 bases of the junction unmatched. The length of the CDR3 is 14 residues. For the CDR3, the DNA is TGTGCCAGCATGGGACTAGCGGGACCCGGGGAGCTGTTTTTT. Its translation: CASMGLAGPGELFF.

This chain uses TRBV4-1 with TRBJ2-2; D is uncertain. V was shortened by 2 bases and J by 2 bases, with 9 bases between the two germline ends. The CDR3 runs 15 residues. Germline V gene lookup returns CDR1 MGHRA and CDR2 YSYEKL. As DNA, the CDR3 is TGCGCCAGCAGCCAAAACCAAATTAACACCGGGGAGCTGTTTTTT. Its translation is CASSQNQINTGELFF.

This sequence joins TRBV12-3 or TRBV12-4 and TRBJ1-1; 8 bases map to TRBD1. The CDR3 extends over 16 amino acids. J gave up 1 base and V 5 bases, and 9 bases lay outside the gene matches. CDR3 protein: CASSHPPDRGNTEAFF. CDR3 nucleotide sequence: TGTGCCAGCAGTCACCCACCCGACAGGGGGAACACTGAAGCTTTCTTT.

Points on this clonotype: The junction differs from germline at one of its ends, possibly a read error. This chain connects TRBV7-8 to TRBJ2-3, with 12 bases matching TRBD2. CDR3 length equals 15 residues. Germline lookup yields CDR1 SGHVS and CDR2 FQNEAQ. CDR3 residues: CASSSGLAGRNTRYF. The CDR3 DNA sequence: TGTGCCAGCAGCTCCGGACTAGCGGGGCGAAATACGCGGTATTTT.

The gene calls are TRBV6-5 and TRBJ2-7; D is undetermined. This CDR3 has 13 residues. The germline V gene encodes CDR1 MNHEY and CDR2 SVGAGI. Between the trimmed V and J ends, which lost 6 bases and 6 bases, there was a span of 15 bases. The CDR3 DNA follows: TGTGCCAGCAGAGCCGTAGGGCCGGGCGAGCAGTACTTC. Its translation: CASRAVGPGEQYF.

This CDR3 is CATGQGPSNTGELFF. CDR3 in DNA: TGTGCCACCGGACAGGGGCCTTCGAACACCGGGGAGCTGTTTTTT. The chain couples TRBV10-3 to TRBJ2-2; TRBD1 agrees at 9 bases. The CDR3 length is 15 residues. Germline CDR1 ENHRY, CDR2 SYGVKD. J lost 0 bases, V lost 10 bases, and 6 bases had no gene match.

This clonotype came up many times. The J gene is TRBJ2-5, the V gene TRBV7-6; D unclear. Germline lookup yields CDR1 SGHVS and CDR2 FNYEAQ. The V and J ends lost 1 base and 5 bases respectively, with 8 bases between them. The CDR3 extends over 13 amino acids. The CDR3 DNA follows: TGTGCCAGCAGCTTAGGTCCGGATGAGACCCAGTACTTC. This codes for CASSLGPDETQYF.

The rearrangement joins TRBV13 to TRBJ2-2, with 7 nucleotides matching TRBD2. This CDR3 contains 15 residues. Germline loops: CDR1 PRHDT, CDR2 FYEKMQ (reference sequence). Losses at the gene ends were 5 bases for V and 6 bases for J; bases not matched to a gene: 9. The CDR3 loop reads CASSPSQGGSGELFF. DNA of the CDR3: TGTGCCAGCAGCCCTTCCCAGGGAGGGTCCGGGGAGCTGTTTTTT.

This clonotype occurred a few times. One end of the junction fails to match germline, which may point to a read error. CDR3 sequence reads: CSVELGDSLHF. The CDR3 DNA follows: TGCAGCGTGGAACTGGGGGACAGCCTGCACTTC. This chain joins TRBV29-1 and TRBJ2-7; 7 bases align to TRBD1. The CDR3 contains 11 residues. Germline values: CDR1 SQVTM, CDR2 ANQGSEA.

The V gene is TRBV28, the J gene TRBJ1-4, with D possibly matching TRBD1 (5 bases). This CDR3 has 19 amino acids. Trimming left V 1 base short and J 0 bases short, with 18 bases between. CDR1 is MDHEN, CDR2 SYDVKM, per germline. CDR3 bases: TGTGCCAGCAGTTTATCCGGGGGGGACGTCGGGGCAACTAATGAAAAACTGTTTTTT. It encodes CASSLSGGDVGATNEKLFF.

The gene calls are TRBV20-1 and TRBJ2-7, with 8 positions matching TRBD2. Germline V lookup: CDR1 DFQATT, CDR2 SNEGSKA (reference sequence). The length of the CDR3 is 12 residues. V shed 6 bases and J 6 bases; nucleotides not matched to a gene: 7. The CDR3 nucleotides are TGCAGTGCAGCCGGGACTAGTATCGAGCAGTACTTC. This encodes CSAAGTSIEQYF.

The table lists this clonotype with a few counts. The CDR3 DNA follows: TGCGCCAGCAGCGGTGGACTAGCGGGAGGGCTTGAGACCCAGTACTTC. This codes for CASSGGLAGGLETQYF. The rearrangement links TRBV5-1 to TRBJ2-5, with TRBD2 identical over 15 bases. Trimming took 4 bases from V and 5 from J; bases not matched to a gene: 6. Germline V gives CDR1 SGHRS, CDR2 YFSETQ. The CDR3 has 16 amino acids.

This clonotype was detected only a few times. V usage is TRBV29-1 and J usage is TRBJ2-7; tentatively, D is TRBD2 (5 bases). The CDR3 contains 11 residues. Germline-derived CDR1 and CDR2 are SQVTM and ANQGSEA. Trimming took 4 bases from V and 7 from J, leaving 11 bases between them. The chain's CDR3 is CSVVKGSEQYF. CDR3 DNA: TGCAGCGTTGTCAAAGGGAGTGAGCAGTACTTC.

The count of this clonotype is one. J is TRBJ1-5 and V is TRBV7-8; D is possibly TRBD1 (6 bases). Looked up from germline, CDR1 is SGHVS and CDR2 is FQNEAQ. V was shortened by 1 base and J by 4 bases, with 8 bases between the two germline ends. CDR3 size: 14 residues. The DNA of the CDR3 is TGTGCCAGCAGCTTAGGCAGGGGTAATCAGCCCCAGCATTTT. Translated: CASSLGRGNQPQHF.

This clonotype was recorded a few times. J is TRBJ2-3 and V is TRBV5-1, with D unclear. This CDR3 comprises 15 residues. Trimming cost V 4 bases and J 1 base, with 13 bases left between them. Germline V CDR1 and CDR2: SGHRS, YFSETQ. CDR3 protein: CASSQPRSGTDTQYF. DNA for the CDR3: TGCGCCAGCAGCCAGCCTCGGAGCGGCACAGATACGCAGTATTTT.